Below are 18 T cell receptor beta chains sequenced from a single sample in a study of blood T cell repertoires in COVID-19. Assay used: immunoSEQ multiplex PCR; TCRdb lists only in-frame clones, some missing. Of roughly 200,000 clones in the sample, over 85% were seen once. Sequenced sample: PBMCs or T cells enriched from blood (not recorded which). Receptor source: a woman between 25 and 40 years old with acute COVID-19.

The genes are TRBV6-4 and TRBJ2-2; D may be TRBD2 (5 bases). Germline assignment: CDR1 MRHNA and CDR2 SNTAGT. The length of the CDR3 is 14 residues. Trimming left V 6 bases short and J 0 bases short, with 8 bases between. CDR3 DNA sequence: TGTGCCAGCAGCGTACTAGCGAACACCGGGGAGCTGTTTTTT. This sequence encodes CASSVLANTGELFF.

This chain links TRBV7-2 with TRBJ2-7, with D hard to call. The CDR3 loop spans 11 amino acids. Per the germline V gene, CDR1 is SGHTA and CDR2 is FQGNSA. V was pared by 4 bases and J by 4 bases, with 5 bases between. The CDR3, as DNA: TGTGCCAGCAGCTCACGGTACGAGCAGTACTTC. Protein product: CASSSRYEQYF.

V gene TRBV29-1 combines with J gene TRBJ1-3; 8 bases agree with TRBD1. CDR1 is SQVTM and CDR2 is ANQGSEA in the germline V gene. V was pared by 5 bases and J by 6 bases, with 3 bases of the junction left unmatched. This CDR3 region has 12 residues. In DNA form, the CDR3 reads TGCAGCGTTCAGGACAGGGCAAACACCATATATTTT. Encoded protein: CSVQDRANTIYF.

The rearrangement links TRBV5-3 to TRBJ1-3, with a weak D call TRBD1 (5 bases). Being an ORF, TRBV5-3 has a function that is uncertain. The CDR3 length is 14 residues. V was trimmed by 4 bases and J by 4 bases, leaving 12 bases between them. CDR3 in DNA: TGTGCCAGAAGCGTGGCAGGGCGAGGAAACACCATATATTTT. Translating it yields CARSVAGRGNTIYF.

In this sample, this clone turned up once. This chain links TRBV7-8 with TRBJ2-5, with D hard to call. The CDR3 length is 14 residues. V lost 5 bases to trimming and J lost 2 bases, with 12 bases between them. Germline assignment: CDR1 SGHVS and CDR2 FQNEAQ. The chain's CDR3 is CASSRSATQETQYF. The CDR3 DNA reads TGTGCCAGCAGCCGATCCGCTACGCAAGAGACCCAGTACTTC. Combining the CDR3 with reference TRBV7-8 and TRBJ2-5 gives the whole variable domain GAGVSQSPRYKVAKRGQDVALRCDPISGHVSLFWYQQALGQGPEFLTYFQNEAQLDKSGLPSDRFFAERPEGSVSTLKIQRTQQEDSAVYLCASSRSATQETQYFGPGTRLLVL.

The genes are TRBV28 and TRBJ1-5; no clear D gene. The CDR3 is made up of 13 amino acids. Per germline, CDR1 MDHEN and CDR2 SYDVKM. The V end was cut by 10 bases, the J end by 3 bases, with 13 bases between. The CDR3 here is CAIRWQPNQPQHF. The CDR3 coding sequence is TGTGCCATCAGGTGGCAACCCAATCAGCCCCAGCATTTT.

J is TRBJ2-5 and V is TRBV27; 7 bases align to TRBD2. Germline assignment: CDR1 MNHEY and CDR2 SMNVEV (reference sequence). This CDR3 is 13 amino acids long. V was clipped by 3 bases and J by 4 bases; unmatched bases: 2. The CDR3 nucleotides read TGTGCCAGCAGTTTGGGAGGGATAGAGACCCAGTACTTC. Translation: CASSLGGIETQYF.

The chain carries TRBV9 and TRBJ1-2; D ambiguous. V was pared by 3 bases and J by 8 bases, with 5 bases between. The CDR3 extends over 10 amino acids. Per germline, CDR1 SGDLS and CDR2 YYNGEE. Here the CDR3 reads CASSGAGYTF. The CDR3 DNA is TGTGCCAGCAGCGGCGCGGGCTACACCTTC.

The chain couples TRBV28 to TRBJ1-2; TRBD1 agrees at 10 bases. Germline V lookup: CDR1 MDHEN, CDR2 SYDVKM. The CDR3 spans 15 residues. V lost 7 bases and J lost 8; bases outside the gene matches: 13. As DNA, the CDR3 is TGTGCCAGCACCGGGGACAGGGGCCGTTTAAAGGGCTACACCTTC. Its translation: CASTGDRGRLKGYTF.

The chain uses TRBV10-3 and TRBJ1-5; no reliable D call. The length of the CDR3 is 13 residues. Trimming shortened V by 4 bases and J by 4 bases, and 8 bases separated the two germline ends. In germline, CDR1 is ENHRY, CDR2 SYGVKD. This CDR3 reads CAISGQVNQPQHF. The CDR3 DNA is TGTGCCATCAGTGGCCAGGTGAATCAGCCCCAGCATTTT.

The V gene is TRBV30, the J gene TRBJ2-1; the D gene is possibly TRBD1 (6 bases). The CDR3 sequence is 11 residues long. Germline loops: CDR1 GTSNPN, CDR2 SVGIG (reference sequence). V lost 4 bases, J lost 10 bases, and 11 bases lay in between. The CDR3 bases are TGTGCCTGGATCAGGGGACGGGAGCAGTTCTTC. Protein sequence: CAWIRGREQFF.

The chain recombines TRBV7-6 with TRBJ1-1; TRBD1 is a possible D gene (6 bases). V lost 4 bases and J lost 0, with 12 bases in between. The CDR3 has 15 residues. Germline loops: CDR1 SGHVS, CDR2 FNYEAQ. CDR3 nucleotides: TGTGCCAGCAGCTCGGGACACAACATGAACACTGAAGCTTTCTTT. It is translated as CASSSGHNMNTEAFF.

The V and J genes are TRBV4-3 and TRBJ1-1, with 8 bases matching TRBD1. V lost 0 bases to trimming and J lost 1 base; unmatched junction nucleotides: 7. The germline gives CDR1 LGHNA, CDR2 YSLEER. The length of the CDR3 is 17 residues. The CDR3 sequence: CASSQDAEQGGNTEAFF. The CDR3 nucleotides are TGCGCCAGCAGCCAAGACGCAGAACAGGGGGGGAACACTGAAGCTTTCTTT.

This clone was recorded once. The genes are TRBV15 and TRBJ1-1; no firm D call. Germline V CDR1 and CDR2: LNHNV, YYDKDF (reference sequence). The CDR3 has 15 residues. Trimming took 0 bases from V and 0 from J, leaving 8 bases between them. DNA of the CDR3: TGTGCCACCAGCAGAGAGGGCAGACTGAACACTGAAGCTTTCTTT. Its translation is CATSREGRLNTEAFF.

The sample holds one count of this clone. The chain couples TRBV15 to TRBJ1-5, with 10 bases lining up with TRBD1. Germline trimming cut 4 bases from V and 8 bases from J; bases unmatched to any gene: 8. The CDR3 has 15 residues. Germline V gene sequence: CDR1 LNHNV, CDR2 YYDKDF (reference sequence). CDR3 DNA sequence: TGTGCCACCAGCATAAATCCCGGGACAGGGGAGCCCCAGCATTTT. As protein: CATSINPGTGEPQHF.

V usage is TRBV29-1 and J usage is TRBJ2-1, with 15 bases identical to TRBD2. The CDR3 runs to 17 residues. The junction had 15 bases not matched to a gene; V was cut back by 5 bases and J by 10 bases. Germline CDR1 reads SQVTM; CDR2 reads ANQGSEA. DNA of the CDR3: TGCAGCGTTTTCCCGGGACTAGCGGGGGGCCCAATTCGGGAGCAGTTCTTC. This sequence encodes CSVFPGLAGGPIREQFF.

The V call is TRBV4-3, the J call TRBJ1-2, with D unclear. Germline CDR1 LGHNA, CDR2 YSLEER. The CDR3 totals 15 residues. The V and J ends lost 0 bases and 3 bases respectively, with 11 bases between them. This CDR3 is CASSQDRDGDYGYTF. The CDR3 DNA reads TGCGCCAGCAGCCAAGATCGAGACGGGGACTATGGCTACACCTTC.

The gene calls are TRBV10-1 and TRBJ2-3, with 7 bases aligning to TRBD1. CDR3 size: 14 residues. With V trimmed by 7 bases and J by 0 bases, 4 bases remained unmatched. The germline V gene encodes CDR1 WNHNN and CDR2 SYGVQD (reference sequence). This CDR3 reads CASTSGQSTDTQYF. CDR3 nucleotide sequence: TGCGCCAGCACTTCGGGACAGAGCACAGATACGCAGTATTTT.